This T cell receptor beta chain derives from a study of control samples from healthy donors and cancer patients. CDR1 MGHRA and CDR2 YSYEKL come from the germline V gene. The V and J ends lost 0 bases and 4 bases respectively, with 12 bases between them. The CDR3 sequence is 16 residues long. Sequencing used immunoSEQ multiplex PCR; TCRdb keeps in-frame clones, though not all of them. Among 90,000 to 100,000 clones listed, roughly 82% were seen once. Sequencing was performed on blood. This sequence originates from a man aged 55-75 years in good health. V and J are TRBV4-1 and TRBJ2-2, with D perhaps TRBD2 (5 bases). The CDR3 is CASSQDPTRGTGELFF. The CDR3, as DNA: TGCGCCAGCAGCCAAGACCCCACCCGGGGCACCGGGGAGCTGTTTTTT.